This record looks at one T cell receptor (beta chain) sequence and its context. The antigen is not known. From germline, CDR1 is SGHVS and CDR2 FQNEAQ. The V end was cut by 2 bases, the J end by 4 bases, with 12 bases between. The CDR3 runs to 15 residues. This specimen comes from a study of cytotoxic CD8 clonotypes in ibrutinib-treated CLL. On the study more broadly: The subjects consisted of eleven to twelve relapsed/refractory and around 15 treatment-naive individuals, with some 18 IGHV unmutated. Outcomes included roughly 24 partial and 2 complete responses; after median around 65 months, roughly 15 stayed remitted and roughly twelve progressed.

Study-level points and caveats: Among the clonotypes, public ones were uncommon and contracted or held stable on treatment.

Depths of 1 in 200,000 to 1 in 1 million T cells were the sequencing target. The protocol was immunoSEQ multiplex PCR, while the TCRdb copy is restricted to in-frame clones and leaves out a portion. Of around 15,000 clones in the sample, about 80% were seen once. The chain links TRBV7-8 to TRBJ1-3; D uncertain. The material sequenced was PBMCs, taken before ibrutinib treatment. This clonotype was obtained from a human donor with chronic lymphocytic leukemia. CDR3 loop: CASSLSPVGGNTIYF. Written as DNA, the CDR3 is TGTGCCAGCAGCTTATCCCCCGTAGGCGGAAACACCATATATTTT.